One and the same sample provided the 2 T cell receptor beta chains below, sequenced in a study of T cells in women clearing cervical HPV infection. Assay: immunoSEQ multiplex PCR; the TCRdb copy retains only in-frame clones and omits some. The listing contains tens of thousands of clones. The sample was blood buffy coat. The origin of the receptors is a woman aged 18 to 75 with a cervical HPV16 infection that either progressed to CIN3+ or cleared (not recorded which).

Note on this clone: The read falls 3 residues short of the CDR3 end, and the missing part is taken from the germline J gene. The rearrangement joins TRBV2 to TRBJ1-1, with D maybe TRBD1 (5 bases). Germline V gene lookup returns CDR1 SNHLY and CDR2 FYNNEI. V lost 3 bases and J lost 4, with 9 bases in between. This CDR3 is 13 amino acids long. This CDR3 is CASSEEGPTEAFF. Incomplete CDR3 DNA: TGTGCCAGCAGTGAGGAGGGGCCCACTGAA.

As regards this clone: The read stops 3 residues short of the end of the CDR3; the missing end is completed from the germline J gene. This sequence joins TRBV7-9 and TRBJ2-5; no firm D call. V was cut by 3 bases and J by 1 base, with 9 bases left in between. The CDR3 totals 14 residues. The germline gives CDR1 SEHNR, CDR2 FQNEAQ (reference sequence). CDR3 bases read: TGTGCCAGCAGCTTCAGTTCAGGCCAAGAGACC. Residues: CASSFSSGQET. The entire CDR3 protein reads CASSFSSGQETQYF.